This entry is about one T cell receptor beta chain. The sample is drawn from a study of T cell changes during pregnancy in multiple sclerosis. Per the germline V gene, CDR1 is SGHTS and CDR2 is YDEGEE. V was shortened by 4 bases and J by 5 bases, with 15 bases between the two germline ends. The CDR3 is 14 residues long. The protocol was immunoSEQ multiplex PCR, while the TCRdb copy is restricted to in-frame clones and leaves out a portion. The data contain about 44,000 clones, roughly 89% of them seen just once; the ten biggest clones take up roughly 0.67%. The source is a female donor with multiple sclerosis, enrolled in a pregnancy study. This specimen consisted of CD4+ T cells from peripheral blood mononuclear cells, obtained in the first trimester of pregnancy. The gene calls are TRBV5-8 and TRBJ1-2; D unresolved. The CDR3 bases are TGTGCCAGCAGCGGAACCGGGGTAGGATATGGCTACACCTTC. Its protein product is CASSGTGVGYGYTF.